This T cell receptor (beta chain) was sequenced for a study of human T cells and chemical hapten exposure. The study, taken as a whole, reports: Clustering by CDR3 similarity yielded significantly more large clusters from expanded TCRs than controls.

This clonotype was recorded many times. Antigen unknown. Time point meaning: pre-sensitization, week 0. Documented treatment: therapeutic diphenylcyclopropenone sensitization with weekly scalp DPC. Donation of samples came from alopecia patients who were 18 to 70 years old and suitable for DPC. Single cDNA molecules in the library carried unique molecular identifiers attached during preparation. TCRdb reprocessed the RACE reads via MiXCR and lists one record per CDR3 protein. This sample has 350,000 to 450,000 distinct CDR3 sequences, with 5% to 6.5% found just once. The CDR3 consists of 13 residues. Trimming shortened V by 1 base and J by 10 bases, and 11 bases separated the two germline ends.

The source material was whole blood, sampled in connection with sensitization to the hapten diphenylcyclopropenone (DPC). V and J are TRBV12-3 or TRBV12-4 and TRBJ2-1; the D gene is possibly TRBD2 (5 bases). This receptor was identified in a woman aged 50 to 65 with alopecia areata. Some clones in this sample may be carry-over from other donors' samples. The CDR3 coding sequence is TGTGCCAGCAGTTTAGGGGGAAGAGGGGAGCAGTTCTTC. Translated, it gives CASSLGGRGEQFF.